Listed here are 9 T cell receptor beta chains from one sample, sequenced in a study of blood T cell repertoires in COVID-19. Measured with immunoSEQ multiplex PCR; TCRdb has only the in-frame clones, and not every one. There are about 260,000 clones in the sample; around 86% occur only once, and less than 1.6% lies in the top ten. Specimen: peripheral blood. The receptors here all came from a woman aged 35 to 49 who had recovered from COVID-19.

The genes are TRBV5-1 and TRBJ2-7, with 7 bases identical to TRBD1. The CDR3 spans 12 residues. Germline CDR1 SGHRS, CDR2 YFSETQ. V was pared by 9 bases and J by 3 bases, with 6 bases of the junction left unmatched. The chain's CDR3 is CATTDRIYEQYF. For the CDR3, the DNA is TGCGCCACCACGGACAGGATCTACGAGCAGTACTTC. Full variable domain (remainder filled in from reference TRBV5-1 and TRBJ2-7): KAGVTQTPRYLIKTRGQQVTLSCSPISGHRSVSWYQQTPGQGLQFLFEYFSETQRNKGNFPGRFSGRQFSNSRSEMNVSTLELGDSALYLCATTDRIYEQYFGPGTRLTVT.

The chain recombines TRBV23-1 with TRBJ1-5; D is uncertain. TRBV23-1 is an ORF, with its function uncertain. The CDR3 length is 14 residues. V lost 0 bases and J 4 bases, leaving 7 bases between the germline ends. Here the CDR3 reads CASSQSGGNQPQHF. CDR3 in DNA: TGCGCCAGCAGTCAATCGGGAGGAAATCAGCCCCAGCATTTT.

The CDR3 bases are TGCAGCGTTGAAGATTCCGGGGCCTACAATGAGCAGTTCTTC. Translation gives CSVEDSGAYNEQFF. The chain combines TRBV29-1 with TRBJ2-1, with D perhaps TRBD2 (5 bases). The length of the CDR3 is 14 residues. The germline V gene encodes CDR1 SQVTM and CDR2 ANQGSEA. V was cut by 0 bases and J by 2 bases, with 8 bases left in between.

In its sample, this clone was seen once. The chain links TRBV5-1 to TRBJ2-5; a possible D gene is TRBD2 (5 bases). The V and J ends lost 6 bases and 4 bases respectively, with 13 bases between them. Germline CDR1 is SGHRS and CDR2 is YFSETQ. CDR3 length: 13 residues. The DNA of the CDR3 is TGCGCCAGCAAGGTGGAGGTTGGAGAGACCCAGTACTTC. Translation gives CASKVEVGETQYF.

This chain connects TRBV29-1 to TRBJ1-1; D uncertain. Germline CDR1 is SQVTM and CDR2 is ANQGSEA. This CDR3 is 13 amino acids long. Trimming left V 5 bases short and J 3 bases short, with 13 bases between. CDR3 bases: TGCAGCGTTCGACGGGGAGGTGACACTGAAGCTTTCTTT. Translation gives CSVRRGGDTEAFF.

This sequence joins TRBV2 and TRBJ2-7; no firm D call. Trimming took off 8 bases at V and 6 bases at J, with 17 bases between the two ends. The CDR3 has 13 amino acids. CDR1 and CDR2 from the germline V gene are SNHLY and FYNNEI. CDR3 sequence (DNA): TGTGCCAGCGCAAGTTGCCGGTCATGCGAGCAGTACTTC. This translates into CASASCRSCEQYF.

CDR3 DNA sequence: TGTGCCAGCAACTTACAGGGGGTAGATGGCTACACCTTC. This codes for CASNLQGVDGYTF. The rearrangement uses TRBV12-3 or TRBV12-4 and TRBJ1-2, with TRBD1 identical over 8 bases. This CDR3 contains 13 residues. The trim removed 7 bases at V and 6 bases at J, leaving 7 bases unmatched.

The chain combines TRBV5-1 with TRBJ2-3, with 8 nucleotides matching TRBD2. In germline, CDR1 is SGHRS, CDR2 YFSETQ. There are 16 residues in the CDR3. V shed 2 bases and J 0 bases; nucleotides not matched to a gene: 5. Written as DNA, the CDR3 is TGCGCCAGCAGCTTTGGCGGGGGGCCTAGCACAGATACGCAGTATTTT. Encoded protein: CASSFGGGPSTDTQYF.

The rearrangement uses TRBV4-2 and TRBJ1-2; TRBD1 matches 9 bases. Per germline, CDR1 LGHNA and CDR2 YNFKEQ. V dropped 1 base and J dropped 4; count of bases not matched to a gene: 7. This CDR3 region has 16 residues. CDR3 amino acids: CASSQAGGTGFYGYTF. The CDR3 coding sequence is TGTGCCAGCAGCCAAGCGGGGGGGACAGGGTTCTATGGCTACACCTTC.